Described below is a single T cell receptor (beta chain) sequence and its context. At one end, the junction sequence differs from germline, possibly due to a read error. Authors' methods: Reference gene primer amplification in the assay estimated nucleated cell counts. Assay used: immunoSEQ multiplex PCR; TCRdb lists only in-frame clones, some missing. That table gives V, J and clone size, and the DNA gave D and trimming. The table lists a few hundred thousand clones, roughly 87% of them singletons. Across about two dozen US areas, participants ranged in age from about 18 to 90 years. Each participant's cohort was designated according to participant-reported clinical history. The sample is drawn from a study of blood T cell repertoires in COVID-19. There are 16 residues in the CDR3. CDR1 is SGHRS and CDR2 is YFSETQ in the germline V gene.

The clonotype originates from a woman in her thirties who had recovered from COVID-19. The J gene is TRBJ2-3, the V gene TRBV5-1; D is perhaps TRBD2 (6 bases). Sequences were obtained from PBMCs or T cells enriched from blood (not recorded which). CDR3 loop: CASTLGAGRTADTQYF. As DNA, the CDR3 is TGCGCCAGCACCTTGGGTGCGGGGAGGACCGCAGATACGCAGTATTTT.